A selection of T cell receptor beta chains follows, all from one sample in a study of T cell repertoires in cytomegalovirus infection. Each CDR3 protein is one row after TCRdb ran MiXCR on the reads. Among 170,000 or so distinct CDR3 sequences listed, around an eighth were seen once. Sequencing input: PBMCs. All receptors derive from a human donor in good health (CMV status not recorded). Some clones in this sample may be carry-over from other donors' samples. Both conserved end residues are part of each CDR3. D genes are given only for firm matches. Size tells how often a clone was seen (once, few, many) or the class of an expanded clone, and some rows leave it out.

clone_size: many
j_call: TRBJ1-1
d_call: NA
v_call: TRBV5-1
cdr3_nt: TGCGCCAGCAGCTTGGTAGTTGGAAGGGCTGAAGCTTTCTTT
cdr3_aa: CASSLVVGRAEAFF

clone_size: many
j_call: TRBJ2-1
d_call: NA
v_call: TRBV12-5
cdr3_nt: TGTGCTAGTGGTTTGTCTCGAGGAGGGATGGGATTGGATGAGCAGTTCTTC
cdr3_aa: CASGLSRGGMGLDEQFF

clone_size: few
j_call: TRBJ2-2
d_call: TRBD2
v_call: TRBV15
cdr3_nt: TGTGCCACCAGCAGAGATCCACTAGCGGTGAACGGGGAGCTGTTTTTT
cdr3_aa: CATSRDPLAVNGELFF

clone_size: many
j_call: TRBJ1-2
d_call: TRBD1
v_call: TRBV7-2
cdr3_nt: TGTGCCAGCAGCTATCCGACAGGGGGCGCTGGCTACACCTTC
cdr3_aa: CASSYPTGGAGYTF

clone_size: many
j_call: TRBJ2-6
d_call: NA
v_call: TRBV19
cdr3_nt: TGTGCCAGTAGTCTTCAGACCTCTGGGGCCAACGTCCTGACTTTC
cdr3_aa: CASSLQTSGANVLTF

clone_size: many
j_call: TRBJ2-3
d_call: NA
v_call: TRBV7-8
cdr3_nt: TGTGCCAGCACACGGGAGCCAGATACGCAGTATTTT
cdr3_aa: CASTREPDTQYF

clone_size: many
j_call: TRBJ1-1
d_call: TRBD1
v_call: TRBV7-2
cdr3_nt: TGTGCCAGCAGCTCGGACAGGGGCACTGAAGCTTTCTTT
cdr3_aa: CASSSDRGTEAFF

clone_size: many
j_call: TRBJ1-6
d_call: NA
v_call: TRBV4-1
cdr3_nt: TGCGCCAGCAGCCAACGAATGGGGGCAGGGGTGTTTTCACCCCTCCACTTT
cdr3_aa: CASSQRMGAGVFSPLHF

clone_size: many
j_call: TRBJ2-2
d_call: NA
v_call: TRBV7-6
cdr3_nt: TGTGCCAGCAGCCCCGGTCGGGGTTCTACGAACACCGGGGAGCTGTTTTTT
cdr3_aa: CASSPGRGSTNTGELFF

clone_size: NA
j_call: TRBJ2-2
d_call: NA
v_call: TRBV20-1
cdr3_nt: TGCAGTGCTAGAGAACGTGACAGAAACACCGGGGAGCTGTTTTTT
cdr3_aa: CSARERDRNTGELFF

clone_size: many
j_call: TRBJ2-5
d_call: NA
v_call: TRBV28
cdr3_nt: TGTGCCAGCAGTTTATTAACAAATCACCAAGAGACCCAGTACTTC
cdr3_aa: CASSLLTNHQETQYF

clone_size: NA
j_call: TRBJ1-1
d_call: TRBD1
v_call: TRBV5-1
cdr3_nt: TGCGCCAGCAGCTTGCAAGGGGGCTTGAGGAACACTGAAGCTTTCTTT
cdr3_aa: CASSLQGGLRNTEAFF

clone_size: few
j_call: TRBJ1-5
d_call: NA
v_call: TRBV28
cdr3_nt: TGTGCCAGCCTAAAGGGAGGGTTCCCCCCAAATCAGCCCCAGCATTTT
cdr3_aa: CASLKGGFPPNQPQHF

clone_size: NA
j_call: TRBJ2-7
d_call: TRBD2
v_call: TRBV20-1
cdr3_nt: TGCAGTGCTATGGCTCTAGCGGGACTTTATGAGCAGTACTTC
cdr3_aa: CSAMALAGLYEQYF

clone_size: many
j_call: TRBJ2-2
d_call: NA
v_call: TRBV7-8
cdr3_nt: TGTGCCAGCAGCTCCCGGAGGGGGGGCGTTAACACCGGGGAGCTGTTTTTT
cdr3_aa: CASSSRRGGVNTGELFF

clone_size: many
j_call: TRBJ2-1
d_call: NA
v_call: TRBV4-3
cdr3_nt: TGCGCCAGCAGCCAAGATTGGTACAATGAGCAGTTCTTC
cdr3_aa: CASSQDWYNEQFF

clone_size: many
j_call: TRBJ2-3
d_call: TRBD2
v_call: TRBV7-3
cdr3_nt: TGTGCCAGCAGCTTAACGATAGAGCGGGGTGTCACAGATACGCAGTATTTT
cdr3_aa: CASSLTIERGVTDTQYF

clone_size: few
j_call: TRBJ1-5
d_call: NA
v_call: TRBV29-1
cdr3_nt: TGCAGCGTAACAGAGAGCAATCAGCCCCAGCATTTT
cdr3_aa: CSVTESNQPQHF

clone_size: NA
j_call: TRBJ2-7
d_call: TRBD2
v_call: TRBV3-1
cdr3_nt: TGTGCCAGCAGCCAAGTCGCTAGCGGGAGGGACTACGAGCAGTACTTC
cdr3_aa: CASSQVASGRDYEQYF

clone_size: many
j_call: TRBJ2-2
d_call: NA
v_call: TRBV5-1
cdr3_nt: TGCGCCAGCCGCAGGGAAGGAGGGACGATGGTCGGGGAGCTGTTTTTT
cdr3_aa: CASRREGGTMVGELFF

clone_size: NA
j_call: TRBJ2-7
d_call: TRBD1
v_call: TRBV11-3
cdr3_nt: TGTGCCAGCAGCTTCGGGGACAGGGAGATCTACGAGCAGTACTTC
cdr3_aa: CASSFGDREIYEQYF

clone_size: few
j_call: TRBJ1-1
d_call: NA
v_call: TRBV29-1
cdr3_nt: TGCAGCGTTGAAAGGGGGGGCAGGGGAGACACTGAAGCTTTCTTT
cdr3_aa: CSVERGGRGDTEAFF

clone_size: few
j_call: TRBJ1-1
d_call: NA
v_call: TRBV25-1
cdr3_nt: TGTGCCAGCAGTGCTCACCCCGTGAACACTGAAGCTTTCTTT
cdr3_aa: CASSAHPVNTEAFF

clone_size: NA
j_call: TRBJ2-7
d_call: TRBD2
v_call: TRBV7-9
cdr3_nt: TGTGCCAGCAGCTATCGGGGACCAGCGGGAGGGGCGTACTTC
cdr3_aa: CASSYRGPAGGAYF

clone_size: many
j_call: TRBJ1-5
d_call: TRBD1
v_call: TRBV12-5
cdr3_nt: TGTGCTAGTGGTTGGGAACCCGACAGGGACGGGGATCAGCCCCAGCATTTT
cdr3_aa: CASGWEPDRDGDQPQHF

clone_size: many
j_call: TRBJ2-3
d_call: NA
v_call: TRBV6-1
cdr3_nt: TGTGCCAGCTTAGGTAGCAGCACAGATACGCAGTATTTT
cdr3_aa: CASLGSSTDTQYF

clone_size: many
j_call: TRBJ1-1
d_call: NA
v_call: TRBV6-5
cdr3_nt: TGTGCCAGCAGTTACCGGGGGAGGAGGGCAACGAACACTGAAGCTTTCTTT
cdr3_aa: CASSYRGRRATNTEAFF

clone_size: many
j_call: TRBJ2-5
d_call: NA
v_call: TRBV6-1
cdr3_nt: TGTGCCAGCGGATGGGACGGTGAAGAGACCCAGTACTTC
cdr3_aa: CASGWDGEETQYF

clone_size: NA
j_call: TRBJ1-5
d_call: TRBD1
v_call: TRBV6-5
cdr3_nt: TGTGCCAGCAGTTACGGCGGGACAGGGACTAATCAGCCCCAGCATTTT
cdr3_aa: CASSYGGTGTNQPQHF

clone_size: NA
j_call: TRBJ2-7
d_call: NA
v_call: TRBV29-1
cdr3_nt: TGCAGCGTTGAAGAACGAAGTAGGACGGACCCCTACGAGCAGTACTTC
cdr3_aa: CSVEERSRTDPYEQYF

clone_size: many
j_call: TRBJ2-3
d_call: NA
v_call: TRBV7-2
cdr3_nt: TGTGCCAGCAGCTCTCGGCTCCGAGGCACAGATACGCAGTATTTT
cdr3_aa: CASSSRLRGTDTQYF

clone_size: few
j_call: TRBJ2-1
d_call: NA
v_call: TRBV20-1
cdr3_nt: TGCAGTGTGATGGCAGTGTCCCTTCGACATGAGCAGTTCTTC
cdr3_aa: CSVMAVSLRHEQFF

clone_size: many
j_call: TRBJ2-7
d_call: NA
v_call: TRBV7-8
cdr3_nt: TGTGCCAGCAGCGCCCGGGACTCTTCCTACGAGCAGTACTTC
cdr3_aa: CASSARDSSYEQYF

clone_size: many
j_call: TRBJ1-1
d_call: NA
v_call: TRBV7-2
cdr3_nt: TGTGCCAGCAGCTTAGCGGGACGGATCCCTGAAGCTTTCTTT
cdr3_aa: CASSLAGRIPEAFF

clone_size: NA
j_call: TRBJ2-5
d_call: NA
v_call: TRBV28
cdr3_nt: TGTGCCAGCAGGGCGTACCAAGAGACCCAGTACTTC
cdr3_aa: CASRAYQETQYF

clone_size: many
j_call: TRBJ1-2
d_call: NA
v_call: TRBV7-2
cdr3_nt: TGTGCCAGCAGTCTCTTCTATGGCTACACCTTC
cdr3_aa: CASSLFYGYTF

clone_size: many
j_call: TRBJ2-7
d_call: NA
v_call: TRBV7-2
cdr3_nt: TGTGCCAGCAGCTTAGAACGGGGGCCCTACGAGCAGTACTTC
cdr3_aa: CASSLERGPYEQYF

clone_size: few
j_call: TRBJ2-7
d_call: TRBD1
v_call: TRBV20-1
cdr3_nt: TGCAGTGCTAGGGGACAGGCTGCCTACGAGCAGTACTTC
cdr3_aa: CSARGQAAYEQYF

clone_size: many
j_call: TRBJ1-3
d_call: NA
v_call: TRBV7-2
cdr3_nt: TGTGCCAGCAGCTTAGGGGTTGTTGGAAACACCATATATTTT
cdr3_aa: CASSLGVVGNTIYF

clone_size: NA
j_call: TRBJ2-2
d_call: NA
v_call: TRBV27
cdr3_nt: TGTGCCAGCAAATGGGGGAGCGGGCCCACCGGGGAGCTGTTTTTT
cdr3_aa: CASKWGSGPTGELFF

clone_size: NA
j_call: TRBJ1-1
d_call: NA
v_call: TRBV6-6
cdr3_nt: TGTGCCAGCAGTTACTCGGGCCGACATATGAACACTGAAGCTTTCTTT
cdr3_aa: CASSYSGRHMNTEAFF

clone_size: few
j_call: TRBJ2-1
d_call: TRBD2
v_call: TRBV2
cdr3_nt: TGTGCCAGCAGGGGACTAGCGGGGCGACCTTCCTACAATGAGCAGTTCTTC
cdr3_aa: CASRGLAGRPSYNEQFF

clone_size: many
j_call: TRBJ2-5
d_call: NA
v_call: TRBV25-1
cdr3_nt: TGTGCCAGCAGTCAAGGTCGTTTTCGGGAGACCCAGTACTTC
cdr3_aa: CASSQGRFRETQYF

clone_size: many
j_call: TRBJ1-6
d_call: NA
v_call: TRBV7-2
cdr3_nt: TGTGCCAGCAGCTTGTGGTCTGTAGGGGGAAGTAATTCACCCCTCCACTTT
cdr3_aa: CASSLWSVGGSNSPLHF

clone_size: few
j_call: TRBJ2-7
d_call: NA
v_call: TRBV18
cdr3_nt: TGTGCCAGCTCACCACAGGAGCGGGCCCCCTACGAGCAGTACTTC
cdr3_aa: CASSPQERAPYEQYF

clone_size: NA
j_call: TRBJ2-7
d_call: NA
v_call: TRBV20-1
cdr3_nt: TGCAGTGCTAGTCAAGGAGGGAAGGAGCAGTACTTC
cdr3_aa: CSASQGGKEQYF

clone_size: NA
j_call: TRBJ1-4
d_call: NA
v_call: TRBV7-2
cdr3_nt: TGTGCCAGCAGCGATTACAGTGTCAAGAATGAAAAACTGTTTTTT
cdr3_aa: CASSDYSVKNEKLFF

clone_size: many
j_call: TRBJ2-7
d_call: TRBD1
v_call: TRBV12-3/TRBV12-4
cdr3_nt: TGTGCCAGCAGTTTGAGGGGACAGGGCTACGAGCAGTACTTC
cdr3_aa: CASSLRGQGYEQYF

clone_size: many
j_call: TRBJ2-7
d_call: NA
v_call: TRBV7-2
cdr3_nt: TGTGCCAGCAGCCTCGGGACCCCAAACTACGAGCAGTACTTC
cdr3_aa: CASSLGTPNYEQYF

clone_size: few
j_call: TRBJ2-7
d_call: NA
v_call: TRBV7-9
cdr3_nt: TGTGCCAGCAGCTCACCCCCGGGGTATGGGGGATACTCCTACGAGCAGTACTTC
cdr3_aa: CASSSPPGYGGYSYEQYF

clone_size: few
j_call: TRBJ2-7
d_call: TRBD1
v_call: TRBV30
cdr3_nt: TGTGCCTGGAGTCCAGGGGGTCTCTCCTACGAGCAGTACTTC
cdr3_aa: CAWSPGGLSYEQYF

clone_size: many
j_call: TRBJ2-7
d_call: TRBD2
v_call: TRBV7-2
cdr3_nt: TGTGCCAGCAGCTTAGCCGGGACTAGCGGCTATTCCTACGAGCAGTACTTC
cdr3_aa: CASSLAGTSGYSYEQYF

clone_size: many
j_call: TRBJ1-2
d_call: TRBD1
v_call: TRBV7-8
cdr3_nt: TGTGCCAGCAGTTACAGACAGGGTCTCTATGGCTACACCTTC
cdr3_aa: CASSYRQGLYGYTF